This is a list of T cell receptor beta chains from one sample in a study of cytotoxic CD8 clonotypes in ibrutinib-treated CLL. The method was immunoSEQ multiplex PCR; TCRdb's version includes in-frame clones alone and lacks a portion of them. The sample comprises roughly 200,000 clones, roughly 73% of which are singletons, and about 10% rests with the top ten. The material sequenced was PBMCs, taken after 12 months of ibrutinib treatment. These receptors originate from a human donor with chronic lymphocytic leukemia. CDR3s include the opening cysteine and the closing phenylalanine or tryptophan. The D gene is left open where the match is weak. Clone size, where shown, is once, few, many, or a class for clones that have expanded.

j_call cdr3_length v_call d_call clone_size cdr3_nt cdr3_aa
TRBJ2-5 20 TRBV27 . . TGTGCCAGCAGTACAGCCCGGGAGGGGGCGGGAACCCAATTCGGAGAGACCCAGTACTTC CASSTAREGAGTQFGETQYF
TRBJ2-7 12 TRBV29-1 . . TGCAGCGTCCAGGACAGCACTTACGAGCAGTACTTC CSVQDSTYEQYF
TRBJ1-5 15 TRBV9 TRBD1 . TGTGCCAGCAGCGTAGGGACAGGGGGCAATCAGCCCCAGCATTTT CASSVGTGGNQPQHF
TRBJ2-3 11 TRBV20-1 . . TGCAGTGCTAGAGGCGGGGGCACGCAGTATTTT CSARGGGTQYF
TRBJ2-5 12 TRBV2 . . TGTGCCAGCAGCGTCGGGAAAGAGACCCAGTACTTC CASSVGKETQYF
TRBJ1-2 11 TRBV5-4 TRBD1 . TGTGCCGCCACAGGGGAGAATGGCTACACCTTC CAATGENGYTF
TRBJ1-2 13 TRBV19 . . TGTGCCAGTATGTCCAGGGAAATAGGTGGCTACACCTTC CASMSREIGGYTF
TRBJ2-7 17 TRBV7-9 . once TGTGCCAGCAGCTCGATTGGGTCGGGCAGGCACTCCTACGAGCAGTACTTC CASSSIGSGRHSYEQYF
TRBJ2-3 15 TRBV10-3 . few TGTGCCATCAGTGAAAAGGCTAGCTTCACAGATACGCAGTATTTT CAISEKASFTDTQYF
TRBJ1-2 15 TRBV7-3 . few TGTGCCAGCAGCTTAGCACCAGGGGTCGACTATGGCTACACCTTC CASSLAPGVDYGYTF
TRBJ2-1 14 TRBV10-3 . . TGTGCCATCAGTCCATCCGGGAGCCGCAATGAGCAGTTCTTC CAISPSGSRNEQFF
TRBJ2-7 15 TRBV27 . many TGTGCCAGCAGTCCCTGGAGCGACCCAGGTTGGGGGCAGTACTTC CASSPWSDPGWGQYF
TRBJ2-1 16 TRBV5-1 TRBD2 . TGCGCCAGCAGACTCCGGGTAGGACTAGGCCACAATGAGCAGTTCTTC CASRLRVGLGHNEQFF